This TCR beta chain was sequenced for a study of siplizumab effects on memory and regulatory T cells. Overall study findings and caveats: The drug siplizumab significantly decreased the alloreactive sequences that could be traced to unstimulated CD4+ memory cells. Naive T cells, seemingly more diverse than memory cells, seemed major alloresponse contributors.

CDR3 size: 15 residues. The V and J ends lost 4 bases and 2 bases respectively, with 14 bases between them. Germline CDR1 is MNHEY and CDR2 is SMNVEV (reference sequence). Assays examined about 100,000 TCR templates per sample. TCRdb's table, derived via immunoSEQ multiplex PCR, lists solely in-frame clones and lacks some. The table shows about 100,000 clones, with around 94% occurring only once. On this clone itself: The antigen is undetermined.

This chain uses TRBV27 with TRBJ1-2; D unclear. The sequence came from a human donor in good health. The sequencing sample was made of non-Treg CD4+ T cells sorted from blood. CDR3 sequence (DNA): TGTGCCAGCAGTTCCCCCGGGTCCAGGAACTATGGCTACACCTTC. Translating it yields CASSSPGSRNYGYTF.